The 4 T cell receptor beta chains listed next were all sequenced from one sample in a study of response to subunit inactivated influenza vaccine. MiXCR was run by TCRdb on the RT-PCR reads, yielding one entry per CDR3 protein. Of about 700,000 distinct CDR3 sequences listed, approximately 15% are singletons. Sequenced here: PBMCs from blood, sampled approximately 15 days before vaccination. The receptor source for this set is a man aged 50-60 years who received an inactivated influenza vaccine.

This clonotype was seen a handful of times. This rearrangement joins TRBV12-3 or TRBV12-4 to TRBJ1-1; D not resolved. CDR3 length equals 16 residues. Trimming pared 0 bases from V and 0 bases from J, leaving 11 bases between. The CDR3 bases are TGTGCCAGCAGTTTAGCGGTGGGTAGGATGAACACTGAAGCTTTCTTT. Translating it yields CASSLAVGRMNTEAFF.

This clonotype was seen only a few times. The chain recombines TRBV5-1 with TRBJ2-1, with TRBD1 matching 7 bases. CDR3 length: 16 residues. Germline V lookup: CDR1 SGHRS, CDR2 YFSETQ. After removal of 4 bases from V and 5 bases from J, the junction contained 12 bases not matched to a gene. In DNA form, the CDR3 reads TGCGCCAGCAGCCAGGGGTGGGACAGTTATGACAATGAGCAGTTCTTC. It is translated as CASSQGWDSYDNEQFF. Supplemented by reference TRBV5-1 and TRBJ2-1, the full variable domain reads KAGVTQTPRYLIKTRGQQVTLSCSPISGHRSVSWYQQTPGQGLQFLFEYFSETQRNKGNFPGRFSGRQFSNSRSEMNVSTLELGDSALYLCASSQGWDSYDNEQFFGPGTRLTVL.

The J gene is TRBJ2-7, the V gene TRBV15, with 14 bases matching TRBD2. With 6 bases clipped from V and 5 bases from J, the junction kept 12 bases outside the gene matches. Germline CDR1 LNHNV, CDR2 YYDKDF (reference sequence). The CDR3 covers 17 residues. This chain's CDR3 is CATRMEGLAGDIDEQYF. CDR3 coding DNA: TGTGCCACCAGGATGGAGGGACTAGCGGGGGACATAGACGAGCAGTACTTC.

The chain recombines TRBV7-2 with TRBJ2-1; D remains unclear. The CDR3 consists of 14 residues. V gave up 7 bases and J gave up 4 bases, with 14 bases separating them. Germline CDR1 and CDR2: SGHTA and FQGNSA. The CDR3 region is CASTGRTFYNEQFF. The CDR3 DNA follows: TGTGCCAGCACCGGGCGGACGTTTTACAATGAGCAGTTCTTC.